This T cell receptor beta chain is drawn from a study of cytomegalovirus exposure and HLA in healthy donors. Study-level points and caveats: The authors considered a cluster of highly shared sequence variants likely to be a sequencing artifact.

The PCR employed 60 Vbeta primers together with 13 Jbeta primers. Clones were sequenced by immunoSEQ multiplex PCR, and TCRdb holds only the in-frame ones, with some missing. The table lists 150,000 or so clones, 65% to 80% of them singletons. This clone was detected once. Its antigen is not known. CDR3 size: 13 residues. From germline, CDR1 is SNHLY and CDR2 FYNNEI. V shed 4 bases and J 4 bases; nucleotides not matched to a gene: 2. The V gene is TRBV2, the J gene TRBJ2-5, with 8 bases identical to TRBD1. The TCR sequence derives from a male donor in good health and CMV-seronegative. Sequencing input: PBMCs. DNA of the CDR3: TGTGCCAGCAGTGGGGACAGGTTAGAGACCCAGTACTTC. It translates to CASSGDRLETQYF.